Each of the 5 T cell receptor beta chains below was sequenced from the same sample in a study of CD8+CD57+ T cells in acquired aplastic anemia. It was genomic DNA that served as the template for profiling TCR beta VDJ and CDR3. TCRdb redid the calling of the reads with MiXCR, one entry per CDR3 protein. The sample yields under 500,000 distinct CDR3 sequences, around 33% seen once. The patients chosen for sequencing had shown expansion of CD8+CD57+ cells (detected by flow cytometry). The specimen was sorted CD4+, CD8+, or CD8+CD57+ T cells (not recorded which) from PBMCs. The receptors originated from a human donor with aplastic anemia.

The rearrangement joins TRBV7-2 to TRBJ2-5, with 9 bases that match TRBD1. V dropped 5 bases and J dropped 5; count of bases not matched to a gene: 9. The V gene's germline CDR1 is SGHTA and CDR2 FQGNSA. The CDR3 is 15 residues long. The CDR3 is CASSQRTGEEETQYF. The CDR3 DNA sequence: TGTGCCAGCAGCCAGCGGACAGGGGAGGAGGAGACCCAGTACTTC.

CDR3 DNA sequence: TGTGCCAGCCTCGCGTCGGCAGGGAAAGCAGATACGCAGTATTTT. Translation: CASLASAGKADTQYF. The J gene is TRBJ2-3, the V gene TRBV7-8; D may be TRBD1 (5 bases). The CDR3 totals 15 residues. Trimming removed 8 bases at V and 4 bases at J, with 19 bases between. Germline lookup yields CDR1 SGHVS and CDR2 FQNEAQ.

This clonotype was recorded only once. V is TRBV19 and J is TRBJ1-6; D is undetermined. The CDR3 sequence is 13 residues long. Trimming shortened V by 6 bases and J by 10 bases, and 13 bases separated the two germline ends. Germline CDR1 reads LNHDA; CDR2 reads SQIVND (reference sequence). CDR3 in amino acids: CASRPDAYSPLHF. DNA for the CDR3: TGTGCCAGTAGACCAGATGCTTACTCACCCCTCCACTTT.

This clonotype has ten or more counts. The chain employs TRBV12-3 or TRBV12-4 and TRBJ1-2, with TRBD1 matching 11 bases. The CDR3 totals 15 residues. With V trimmed by 5 bases and J by 4 bases, 6 bases remained unmatched. CDR3 in amino acids: CASSPGQGASYGYTF. CDR3 nucleotides: TGTGCCAGCAGTCCAGGACAGGGGGCGTCCTATGGCTACACCTTC.

V gene TRBV11-2 combines with J gene TRBJ2-1, with D tentatively TRBD1 or TRBD2 (5 bases each). Germline-derived CDR1 and CDR2 are SGHAT and FQNNGV. The CDR3 is 16 amino acids. Trimming pared 1 base from V and 2 bases from J, leaving 12 bases between. The CDR3 loop reads CASSLGARGPYNEQFF. As DNA, the CDR3 is TGTGCCAGCAGCTTAGGGGCCCGGGGCCCCTACAATGAGCAGTTCTTC. The full variable domain, its missing parts supplied by reference TRBV11-2 and TRBJ2-1, is EAGVAQSPRYKIIEKRQSVAFWCNPISGHATLYWYQQILGQGPKLLIQFQNNGVVDDSQLPKDRFSAERLKGVDSTLKIQPAKLEDSAVYLCASSLGARGPYNEQFFGPGTRLTVL.